A single sample gave rise to the 28 T cell receptor beta chains below, sequenced in a study of control samples from healthy donors and cancer patients. The data were produced by immunoSEQ multiplex PCR, yet TCRdb's version contains in-frame clones alone and is incomplete. The table includes about 170,000 clones, 91% detected once. The specimen sequenced was blood. The receptors stem from a woman aged 25 to 39 in good health.

The J gene is TRBJ1-1, the V gene TRBV15; D not certain. V lost 1 base and J lost 1, with 7 bases in between. Looked up from germline, CDR1 is LNHNV and CDR2 is YYDKDF (reference sequence). The CDR3 consists of 14 residues. CDR3 loop: CATSRVHPNTEAFF. CDR3 bases: TGTGCCACCAGCAGAGTACACCCGAACACTGAAGCTTTCTTT.

Regarding this clone: The sample contains more than one DNA sequence encoding this CDR3. This chain joins TRBV12-3 or TRBV12-4 and TRBJ2-3; no clear D. V was shortened by 3 bases and J by 0 bases, with 4 bases between the two germline ends. The CDR3 consists of 13 residues. Written as DNA, the CDR3 is TGTGCCAGCAGTTTGGCTAGCACAGATACGCAGTATTTT. Its translation: CASSLASTDTQYF.

The rearrangement joins TRBV19 to TRBJ1-2, with 9 bases identical to TRBD1. This CDR3 has 15 residues. The trim removed 5 bases at V and 4 bases at J, leaving 8 bases unmatched. Germline V CDR1 and CDR2: LNHDA, SQIVND (reference sequence). The CDR3 reads CASSPLTGGGYGYTF. The CDR3 DNA sequence: TGTGCCAGTAGTCCCCTCACAGGGGGCGGCTATGGCTACACCTTC.

This clone was found once. The chain recombines TRBV7-9 with TRBJ2-7, with 15 bases aligning to TRBD2. V shed 6 bases, J shed 2 bases, and the junction held 5 bases outside the gene matches. In germline, CDR1 is SEHNR, CDR2 FQNEAQ (reference sequence). The CDR3 consists of 16 residues. The CDR3 spells CASSRTSGGATYEQYF. The CDR3 DNA reads TGTGCCAGCAGTCGGACTAGCGGGGGGGCCACCTACGAGCAGTACTTC.

Notes on this clone: This sample includes further DNA sequences coding for the same CDR3. The CDR3 nucleotides read TGTGCCAGCAGCTTAGGCGGGCAAGAGACCCAGTACTTC. Amino acids: CASSLGGQETQYF. This sequence joins TRBV11-3 and TRBJ2-5; TRBD2 is a possible D gene (5 bases). Trimming cost V 1 base and J 2 bases, with 5 bases left between them. This CDR3 comprises 13 residues. Germline CDR1 is SGHNT and CDR2 is YENEEA.

V and J are TRBV9 and TRBJ2-1; D might be TRBD2 (7 bases). The CDR3 has 15 amino acids. CDR1 and CDR2 from the germline V gene are SGDLS and YYNGEE. V lost 0 bases to trimming and J lost 5 bases, with 12 bases between them. The CDR3, as DNA: TGTGCCAGCAGCGTAGCTCCGGGGGGCCACAATGAGCAGTTCTTC. It encodes CASSVAPGGHNEQFF.

CDR3 protein: CASSPYESSYNSPLHF. Here the CDR3 DNA reads TGTGCCAGCTCACCATACGAGAGCTCCTATAATTCACCCCTCCACTTT. The chain combines TRBV18 with TRBJ1-6; no definite D call. CDR3 length: 16 amino acids. Looked up from germline, CDR1 is KGHSH and CDR2 is LQKENI. V lost 2 bases, J lost 0 bases, and 8 bases lay in between.

V gene TRBV6-1 combines with J gene TRBJ2-2, with D possibly TRBD2 on 5 matching bases. CDR1 MNHNS and CDR2 SASEGT come from the germline V gene. This CDR3 contains 14 residues. V lost 1 base, J lost 6 bases, and 9 bases lay in between. The CDR3 protein is CASSEGGSAGELFF. The DNA of the CDR3 is TGTGCCAGCAGTGAAGGGGGTAGCGCCGGGGAGCTGTTTTTT.

This clone was observed a few times. The V call is TRBV12-2, the J call TRBJ2-5; the table's D call of TRBD2 was not tested on the DNA. TRBV12-2 is classified as a pseudogene. The CDR3 covers 17 residues. The CDR3 protein is CASRLETGAGLQETQYF. The CDR3 nucleotides read TGTGCAAGTCGCTTAGAGACGGGAGCGGGCCTACAAGAGACCCAGTACTTC.

This clone was picked up a small number of times. The chain uses TRBV11-2 and TRBJ2-7; 10 positions match TRBD1. CDR3 size: 15 residues. Germline-derived CDR1 and CDR2 are SGHAT and FQNNGV. The J segment lost 2 bases and the V segment lost 2 bases, leaving 3 bases of the junction unmatched. CDR3 in DNA: TGTGCCAGCAGCTTACCCGGGACAGGGGCCTACGAGCAGTACTTC. This sequence encodes CASSLPGTGAYEQYF.

V is TRBV23-1 and J is TRBJ2-7; 7 positions match TRBD1. TRBV23-1 is classed as an ORF, of uncertain function. The CDR3 covers 12 residues. The junction had 5 bases not matched to a gene; V was cut back by 3 bases and J by 9 bases. Written as DNA, the CDR3 is TGCGCCAGCAGTCACCCCCGGACAGGGCAGTACTTC. Protein: CASSHPRTGQYF.

The chain carries TRBV24-1 and TRBJ2-2; 11 bases are a match to TRBD1. In germline, CDR1 is KGHDR, CDR2 SFDVKD. The CDR3 sequence is 19 residues long. Trimming cost V 1 base and J 1 base; bases outside gene matches: 7. CDR3 in DNA: TGTGCCACCAGTGATTTCACCGGGACAGGGGGATGGAACACCGGGGAGCTGTTTTTT. It encodes CATSDFTGTGGWNTGELFF.

In this sample, this clone turned up once. The rearrangement uses TRBV4-1 and TRBJ1-1; 7 bases agree with TRBD1. The V segment lost 2 bases and the J segment 1 base; nucleotides outside the gene matches: 4. This CDR3 has 15 amino acids. Germline V lookup: CDR1 MGHRA, CDR2 YSYEKL. This CDR3 reads CASSQPTGTNTEAFF. The CDR3 nucleotides are TGCGCCAGCAGCCAACCGACAGGGACGAACACTGAAGCTTTCTTT.

The chain combines TRBV4-2 with TRBJ1-2, with D possibly TRBD1 on 6 matching bases. Trimming took off 0 bases at V and 8 bases at J, with 13 bases between the two ends. The length of the CDR3 is 14 residues. Germline V gene lookup returns CDR1 LGHNA and CDR2 YNFKEQ. CDR3 amino acids: CASSQDWGAQGYTF. The DNA for the CDR3 is TGTGCCAGCAGCCAAGATTGGGGGGCGCAGGGCTACACCTTC.

V and J are TRBV7-9 and TRBJ2-1, with TRBD2 matching over 9 bases. CDR1 is SEHNR and CDR2 is FQNEAQ in the germline V gene (reference sequence). The CDR3 has 15 residues. The trim removed 5 bases at V and 1 base at J, leaving 3 bases unmatched. Written as DNA, the CDR3 is TGTGCCAGCAGCCTTAGCGGGGGATCCTACAATGAGCAGTTCTTC. Translated: CASSLSGGSYNEQFF.

A single count supports this clone. The chain has TRBV5-1 and TRBJ2-3; the match to TRBD2 covers 7 bases. The CDR3 is made up of 17 amino acids. With V trimmed by 0 bases and J by 3 bases, 10 bases remained unmatched. CDR1 is SGHRS and CDR2 is YFSETQ in the germline V gene. As DNA, the CDR3 is TGCGCCAGCAGCTTGGCTGTGGCGGGAGCGGGTACAGATACGCAGTATTTT. This codes for CASSLAVAGAGTDTQYF.

The chain links TRBV19 to TRBJ1-4; the D gene is possibly TRBD1 (5 bases). The germline gives CDR1 LNHDA, CDR2 SQIVND (reference sequence). V was clipped by 5 bases and J by 8 bases, with 15 bases between them. CDR3 size: 14 residues. The CDR3 spells CASSDWGTGEKLFF. The CDR3 DNA sequence: TGTGCCAGTAGTGATTGGGGGACCGGCGAAAAACTGTTTTTT.

CDR3 amino acids: CASSRTSGSYNEQFF. The CDR3 bases are TGTGCCAGCAGCCGGACTAGCGGGAGTTACAATGAGCAGTTCTTC. V gene TRBV7-9 combines with J gene TRBJ2-1, with TRBD2 matching over 13 bases. V lost 5 bases, J lost 4 bases, and 2 bases stayed unmatched. The CDR3 runs to 15 residues. CDR1 and CDR2 from the germline V gene are SEHNR and FQNEAQ (reference sequence).

A note on this clone: A much larger clone is a single base away; this may be a read error. The genes are TRBV7-3 and TRBJ1-3, with D possibly matching TRBD1 (5 bases). The V end lost 2 bases, the J end lost 2 bases, and 7 bases lay between the germline ends. In germline, CDR1 is SGHTA, CDR2 FQGTGA. The CDR3 contains 14 residues. The CDR3 nucleotides read TGTGCCAGCAGCTTAGGGGGTACTGGAAACACCATATATTTT. Its protein product is CASSLGGTGNTIYF.

This chain connects TRBV13 to TRBJ2-3, with 11 bases that match TRBD2. The germline gives CDR1 PRHDT, CDR2 FYEKMQ (reference sequence). The CDR3 covers 17 residues. The J segment lost 1 base and the V segment lost 1 base, leaving 4 bases of the junction unmatched. The CDR3, as DNA: TGTGCCAGCAGCTTAGCGCCGGGACTAGCGGGCACAGATACGCAGTATTTT. Translated: CASSLAPGLAGTDTQYF.

V is TRBV6-4 and J is TRBJ2-5, with 9 bases fitting TRBD1. The CDR3 runs to 13 residues. Germline lookup yields CDR1 MRHNA and CDR2 SNTAGT. V lost 6 bases, J lost 5 bases, and 4 bases stayed unmatched. The CDR3 DNA reads as TGTGCCAGCAGACAGGGGGCTAGGGAGACCCAGTACTTC. Translating gives CASRQGARETQYF.

The chain employs TRBV3-1 (or the pseudogene TRBV3-2) and TRBJ2-1, with no clear D. CDR3 length: 13 residues. CDR1 is LGHDT, CDR2 YNNKEL, per germline (reference sequence). V lost 3 bases to trimming and J lost 2 bases, with 5 bases between them. The DNA for the CDR3 is TGTGCCAGCAGCCAGCGGACCTACAATGAGCAGTTCTTC. Translation: CASSQRTYNEQFF.

The V gene is TRBV28, the J gene TRBJ2-7; TRBD1 aligns across 7 bases. CDR3 length equals 14 residues. Unmatched junction bases numbered 5, after V lost 5 bases and J lost 1 base. CDR1 is MDHEN, CDR2 SYDVKM, per germline. CDR3 region: CASSTTTGSYEQYF. CDR3 DNA: TGTGCCAGCAGTACAACGACAGGGTCCTACGAGCAGTACTTC.

This clone was counted a few times. In the same sample, other DNA sequences code for this CDR3. The rearrangement uses TRBV18 and TRBJ2-5; D not resolved. Trimming removed 1 base from V and 5 bases from J, with 8 bases in between. The V gene's germline CDR1 is KGHSH and CDR2 LQKENI. The CDR3 runs 13 residues. The CDR3 DNA sequence: TGTGCCAGCTCACCACGGCAAGCGGAGACCCAGTACTTC. Translating gives CASSPRQAETQYF.

The rearrangement uses TRBV4-2 and TRBJ2-7; 8 bases line up with TRBD2. V shed 2 bases, J shed 3 bases, and the junction held 0 bases outside the gene matches. Germline V lookup: CDR1 LGHNA, CDR2 YNFKEQ. The CDR3 length is 13 residues. The CDR3 is CASSQTSGYEQYF. CDR3 nucleotides: TGTGCCAGCAGCCAAACTAGCGGCTACGAGCAGTACTTC.

This clone has just one count. The rearrangement joins TRBV28 to TRBJ2-7; 8 bases agree with TRBD1. CDR3 length: 14 amino acids. The V segment lost 2 bases and the J segment 2 bases; nucleotides outside the gene matches: 2. Germline CDR1 and CDR2: MDHEN and SYDVKM. The CDR3 protein is CASSLQGATYEQYF. The CDR3 DNA reads as TGTGCCAGCAGTTTACAGGGGGCCACCTACGAGCAGTACTTC.

The count of this clone is one. CDR3 sequence: CASRQGSNEQFF. CDR3 bases: TGTGCCAGCAGACAGGGCAGTAATGAGCAGTTCTTC. The chain uses TRBV28 and TRBJ2-1; possibly TRBD1 for D (6 bases). Germline V gene sequence: CDR1 MDHEN, CDR2 SYDVKM. Trimming pared 6 bases from V and 7 bases from J, leaving 10 bases between. The CDR3 length is 12 residues.

This clone was seen more than once but under ten times. At the DNA level, this CDR3 is encoded by other sequences in the same sample as well. V is TRBV19 and J is TRBJ1-5; D is ambiguous. Trimming left V 1 base short and J 4 bases short, with 2 bases between. Germline V gene sequence: CDR1 LNHDA, CDR2 SQIVND (reference sequence). This CDR3 is 12 amino acids long. CDR3 DNA sequence: TGTGCCAGTAGTATAGGGAATCAGCCCCAGCATTTT. Translated, it gives CASSIGNQPQHF.